Sequencing of this T cell receptor beta chain was carried out in a study of blood T cell repertoires in COVID-19. Study information: Both acute and convalescent COVID-19 samples were obtained from the United States, Italy and Spain. T cells, B-cell-depleted T cells, or PBMCs supplied cDNA or gDNA.

Germline values: CDR1 SGHDT, CDR2 YYEEEE. V lost 3 bases and J lost 10; bases outside the gene matches: 8. This CDR3 comprises 15 residues. TCRdb's table, derived via immunoSEQ multiplex PCR, lists solely in-frame clones and lacks some. This sample yields roughly 250,000 clones, of which 85% to 90% are seen a single time; 3% to 4% belongs to the top ten. The sequence was obtained from a woman aged 40-49 years with acute or convalescent COVID-19. V and J are TRBV5-6 and TRBJ2-1; TRBD2 matches at 12 bases. The sample taken for sequencing was peripheral blood. The CDR3 bases are TGTGCCAGCAGCTCTAGCGGGGGGGCACCGGTGGAGCAGTTCTTC. It is translated as CASSSSGGAPVEQFF.